The entry that follows covers one T cell receptor beta chain sequence. Its antigen is currently unknown. This specimen comes from a study of chemoradiotherapy in HPV16-positive cancers. Study-wide results and caveats: For HPV16-positive patients, expanding HPV-responsive T cells associated with longer recurrence-free survival.

The assay was immunoSEQ multiplex PCR, and TCRdb's table has in-frame clones only and misses some. This table holds 29,000 or so clones, 91% found once. The V gene lost 0 bases and the J gene lost 5 bases, with 8 bases spanning the gap. From germline, CDR1 is SGHNT and CDR2 YYREEE (reference sequence). The CDR3 is made up of 14 amino acids. The sequenced sample was blood, obtained from a patient who underwent chemoradiotherapy. The V gene is TRBV5-4, the J gene TRBJ2-2; possibly TRBD2 for D (6 bases). This receptor was obtained from a human donor with HPV-associated anogenital cancer. As DNA, the CDR3 is TGTGCCAGCAGCTTGGGGAGGGGAACCGGGGAGCTGTTTTTT. Translating gives CASSLGRGTGELFF.